The present TCR beta chain was sequenced within a study of T cell responses to AZD1222 COVID-19 vaccine. Using immunoSEQ multiplex PCR, the repertoire was profiled, and TCRdb retains in-frame clones only, with some absent. The sample lists fewer than 200,000 clones, 80% to 95% seen once, with 8.5% to 12% in the top ten. Sequencing used peripheral blood, obtained on day 0 of AZD1222 vaccination. This receptor was obtained from an adult in good health.

The CDR3 DNA sequence: TGCGCCAGCAGCCAAGGGGTAAGCTACGAGCAGTACTTC. It is translated as CASSQGVSYEQYF. The V call is TRBV4-1, the J call TRBJ2-7; no definite D call. This CDR3 spans 13 amino acids. V was cut by 1 base and J by 3 bases, with 7 bases left in between. Germline V gives CDR1 MGHRA, CDR2 YSYEKL.